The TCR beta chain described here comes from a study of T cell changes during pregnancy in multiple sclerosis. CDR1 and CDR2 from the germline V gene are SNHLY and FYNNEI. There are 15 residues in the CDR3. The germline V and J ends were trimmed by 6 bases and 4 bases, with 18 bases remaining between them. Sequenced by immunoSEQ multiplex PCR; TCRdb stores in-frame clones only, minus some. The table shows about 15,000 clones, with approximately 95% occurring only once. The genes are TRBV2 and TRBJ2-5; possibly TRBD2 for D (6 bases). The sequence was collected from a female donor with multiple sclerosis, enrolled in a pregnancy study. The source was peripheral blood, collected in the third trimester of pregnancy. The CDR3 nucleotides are TGTGCCAGCAGGAAGCGGGCCTCAAGCGGAGAGACCCAGTACTTC. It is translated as CASRKRASSGETQYF.